A selection of T cell receptor beta chains follows, all from one sample in a study of blood T cells in healthy people across ages. TCRdb analysed the 5' RACE reads with MiXCR anew, one entry per CDR3 protein. The table shows around 1,100,000 distinct CDR3 sequences, with about two fifths occurring only once. Sequencing used blood. These receptors originate from a man aged 18-30 years in good health. CDR3s include the opening cysteine and the closing phenylalanine or tryptophan. D genes are given only for firm matches. Only some rows state a clone size, as once, few, many or a class for expanded clones.

v_gene,d_gene,j_gene,abundance,CDR3nt,CDR3aa
TRBV7-3,-,TRBJ2-7,-,TGTGCCAGCAGCTTAAATGGGCAGACCTCCTACGAGCAGTACTTC,CASSLNGQTSYEQYF
TRBV29-1,-,TRBJ1-2,-,TGCAGCGTCGAAACAGATTACTATGGCTACACCTTC,CSVETDYYGYTF
TRBV7-2,TRBD1,TRBJ1-6,-,TGTGCCAGCAGCTCCAACAGGGGGGAAAATTCACCCCTCCACTTT,CASSSNRGENSPLHF
TRBV5-1,-,TRBJ2-1,-,TGCGCCAGCAGCTACCCCCGACAGACCATCTCCTACAGTGAGCAGTTCTTC,CASSYPRQTISYSEQFF
TRBV7-2,-,TRBJ1-4,-,TGTGCCAGCAGCTTAGGGTCCGGGTCCGCGAAAAAACTGTTTTTT,CASSLGSGSAKKLFF
TRBV6-2/TRBV6-3,TRBD1,TRBJ2-7,-,TGTGCCAGCAGTTTCCATTCCGGGACAGGAGATTACGAGCAGTACTTC,CASSFHSGTGDYEQYF
TRBV4-3,TRBD1,TRBJ1-2,many,TGCGCTAGTCGAACCGGGACAGGTAGCTCCTATGGCTACACCTTC,CASRTGTGSSYGYTF
TRBV3-1,-,TRBJ2-4,-,TGTGCCAGCAGCCGCAATGAGGGGGGACAAAACATTCAGTACTTC,CASSRNEGGQNIQYF
TRBV11-1,TRBD1,TRBJ1-2,-,TGCGCCAGCAGCCACGGACAGGTTTGGGGCTACACCTTC,CASSHGQVWGYTF
TRBV12-3/TRBV12-4,-,TRBJ2-4,few,TGTGCCAGCACCCCGAGTGGGGCCGGTTCAAACTATGCCAAAAACATTCAGTACTTC,CASTPSGAGSNYAKNIQYF
TRBV7-9,TRBD1,TRBJ1-1,-,TGTGCCAGCAGCCCTGACAGGGGTACGAACACTGAAGCTTTCTTT,CASSPDRGTNTEAFF
TRBV7-2,-,TRBJ2-1,few,TGTGCCAGCAGCTCAGGGGCCGACTACAATGAGCAGTTCTTC,CASSSGADYNEQFF
TRBV20-1,-,TRBJ1-6,-,TGCAGTGCTAGAGATCTTCGGCGGCAGGACAATTCACCCCTCCACTTT,CSARDLRRQDNSPLHF
TRBV20-1,-,TRBJ2-1,-,TGCAGTGCTAGAGTACCGGGACTCACAATGAATGAGCAGTTCTTC,CSARVPGLTMNEQFF
TRBV9,-,TRBJ2-7,once,TGTGCCAGCAACGTACCGGATTCTACAAATGAGCAGTACTTC,CASNVPDSTNEQYF
TRBV11-2,TRBD2,TRBJ2-1,-,TGTGCCAGCAGCTTCGCTAGGAGGGAGCGGGGGCTCTACAATGAGCAGTTCTTC,CASSFARRERGLYNEQFF
TRBV7-2,-,TRBJ2-3,many,TGTGCCAGCAGCTTGGGGGGTATAGATACGCAGTATTTT,CASSLGGIDTQYF
TRBV6-2/TRBV6-3,-,TRBJ2-1,few,TGTGCCAGCAGTTACTCTGCCCCTGGCGGCGGGGATTACAATGAGCAGTTCTTC,CASSYSAPGGGDYNEQFF
TRBV4-1,-,TRBJ2-2,-,TGCGCCAGCAGCCAAGTCACAGGGCCCGGGGAGCTGTTTTTT,CASSQVTGPGELFF
TRBV4-1,-,TRBJ2-3,-,TGCGCCAGCAGCCAGGGACCGTCCCTCACAGATACGCAGTATTTT,CASSQGPSLTDTQYF
TRBV4-1,-,TRBJ1-1,-,TGCGCCAGCAGCCAAGAGTTCACAGGGCGTACTGAAGCTTTCTTT,CASSQEFTGRTEAFF
TRBV6-1,-,TRBJ2-5,many,TGTGCCAGCAGCGCCAATGGGATAGAGACCCAGTACTTC,CASSANGIETQYF
TRBV6-2/TRBV6-3,-,TRBJ2-7,-,TGTGCCAGCAGTTACTCTTTAGCGCCCACCTACGAGCAGTACTTC,CASSYSLAPTYEQYF
TRBV20-1,TRBD1,TRBJ1-4,few,TGCAGTGCTAGAGAAGACAGGGAAGGTGGGAAACTGTTTTTT,CSAREDREGGKLFF
TRBV10-3,-,TRBJ1-2,few,TGTGCCATCAGTGGTACCGAGTATGGCTACACCTTC,CAISGTEYGYTF
TRBV15,-,TRBJ2-5,-,TGTGCCACCAGCCTCCTCGCCAGGGGTCAAGAGACCCAGTACTTC,CATSLLARGQETQYF
TRBV14,-,TRBJ2-5,-,TGTGCCAGCAGCCAAGAGTGGGCCTTCCAAGAGACCCAGTACTTC,CASSQEWAFQETQYF
TRBV29-1,-,TRBJ2-2,-,TGCAGCGCACGACAGAACACCGGGGAGCTGTTTTTT,CSARQNTGELFF
TRBV9,-,TRBJ2-1,-,TGTGCCAGCAGCGACCAATCAGAGGGACCCTACGCAGGCAAGCAGTTCTTC,CASSDQSEGPYAGKQFF
TRBV5-1,TRBD1,TRBJ1-6,-,TGCACCAGCAGCCCGGTGGGGACAGGCTATAATTCACCCCTCCACTTT,CTSSPVGTGYNSPLHF
TRBV5-1,-,TRBJ1-6,-,TGCGCCAGCAGCACCGCAGAAACTAATTCACCCCTCCACTTT,CASSTAETNSPLHF
TRBV18,-,TRBJ2-7,few,TGTGCCAGCTCACCACTCCAGGCGCTCGCCTACGAGCAGTACTTC,CASSPLQALAYEQYF
TRBV4-3,TRBD2,TRBJ2-7,few,TGCGCCAGCAGCCAAGAAGGTCCTAGCGGGGGGTCCTACAATGAGCAGTACTTC,CASSQEGPSGGSYNEQYF
TRBV4-1,-,TRBJ1-4,-,TGCGCCAGCAGCCAAGGTGGAGAGGGGGGGAATGAAAAACTGTTTTTT,CASSQGGEGGNEKLFF
TRBV7-9,-,TRBJ1-5,-,TGTGCCAGCAGCTTAGAGGGAGTCGGGCAGCCCCAGCATTTT,CASSLEGVGQPQHF
TRBV7-2,-,TRBJ2-1,many,TGTGCCAGCAGCTCGGGGGAGTATTCCTACAATGAGCAGTTCTTC,CASSSGEYSYNEQFF
TRBV12-3/TRBV12-4,TRBD1,TRBJ2-3,-,TGTGCCAGCACGGGACAGTTGCGCACAGATACGCAGTATTTT,CASTGQLRTDTQYF
TRBV19,TRBD1,TRBJ1-2,-,TGTGCCAGTAGTGAGGACAGGATTAACAATGGCTACACCTTC,CASSEDRINNGYTF